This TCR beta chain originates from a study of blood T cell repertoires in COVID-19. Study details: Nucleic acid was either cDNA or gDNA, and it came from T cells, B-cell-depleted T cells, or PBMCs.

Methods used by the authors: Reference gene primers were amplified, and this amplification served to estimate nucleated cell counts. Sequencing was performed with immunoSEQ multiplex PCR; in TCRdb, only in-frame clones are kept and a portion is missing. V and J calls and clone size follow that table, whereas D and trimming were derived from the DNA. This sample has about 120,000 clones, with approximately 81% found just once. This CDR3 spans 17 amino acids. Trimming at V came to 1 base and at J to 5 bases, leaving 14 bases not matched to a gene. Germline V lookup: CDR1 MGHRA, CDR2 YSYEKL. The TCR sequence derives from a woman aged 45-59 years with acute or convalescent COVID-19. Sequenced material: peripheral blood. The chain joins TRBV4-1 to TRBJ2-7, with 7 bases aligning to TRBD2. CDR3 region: CASSQGQNTGGWNEQYF. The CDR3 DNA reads TGCGCCAGCAGCCAAGGCCAGAATACGGGAGGATGGAACGAGCAGTACTTC.